This passage covers 15 T cell receptor beta chains from one sample sequenced in a study of T cells in localized non-small cell lung cancer. Measured with immunoSEQ multiplex PCR; TCRdb has only the in-frame clones, and not every one. The table records some 1,800 clones, 27% of them present only once. This sample comprised lung tumor tissue, obtained before any cancer treatment. The receptors come from a woman between 35 and 75 years old with stage I lung adenocarcinoma.

In this sample, this clone is medium-sized. V usage is TRBV11-3 and J usage is TRBJ2-2; weak D call: TRBD2 (5 bases). CDR3 length: 15 residues. Germline CDR1 is SGHNT and CDR2 is YENEEA. Trimming cost V 3 bases and J 4 bases, with 12 bases left between them. CDR3 region: CASSLGGGGTGELFF. The CDR3, as DNA: TGTGCCAGCAGCTTGGGTGGAGGCGGCACCGGGGAGCTGTTTTTT.

This clone was observed a few times. This sequence joins TRBV11-3 and TRBJ2-1; D is uncertain. The CDR3 sequence is 14 residues long. V lost 3 bases, J lost 7 bases, and 13 bases lay in between. The germline V gene encodes CDR1 SGHNT and CDR2 YENEEA. The DNA for the CDR3 is TGTGCCAGCAGCTTGTATGGTAAGATTAATGAGCAGTTCTTC. This gives the protein CASSLYGKINEQFF.

The CDR3 loop reads CASSLVDGYSNQPQHF. DNA for the CDR3: TGTGCCAGCAGTTTAGTGGATGGTTATAGCAATCAGCCCCAGCATTTT. The gene calls are TRBV28 and TRBJ1-5; D is ambiguous. Looked up from germline, CDR1 is MDHEN and CDR2 is SYDVKM. V was clipped by 2 bases and J by 0 bases, with 11 bases between them. The CDR3 spans 16 residues.

This clone has only one observation. The genes are TRBV19 and TRBJ1-4, with a possible D match to TRBD1 (6 bases). V lost 3 bases and J 5 bases, leaving 13 bases between the germline ends. CDR1 is LNHDA, CDR2 SQIVND, per germline (reference sequence). The CDR3 sequence is 15 residues long. The CDR3 here is CASSIRRQGNEKLFF. CDR3 bases: TGTGCCAGTAGTATTCGGCGGCAGGGGAATGAAAAACTGTTTTTT.

This chain links TRBV1 with TRBJ2-7. TRBV1 is a pseudogene. The CDR3 totals 14 residues. The CDR3 region is CASSQGGRSYEQYF. CDR3 nucleotide sequence: TGCGCCAGCAGCCAAGGGGGGAGATCCTACGAGCAGTACTTC.

This clone is large within its sample. This CDR3 reads CASSSHRPVNEKLFF. CDR3 nucleotide sequence: TGTGCCAGCAGTTCGCACAGGCCTGTTAATGAAAAACTGTTTTTT. The gene calls are TRBV28 and TRBJ1-4; a possible D gene is TRBD1 (5 bases). The CDR3 length is 15 residues. The V and J ends lost 4 bases and 4 bases respectively, with 13 bases between them. In germline, CDR1 is MDHEN, CDR2 SYDVKM.

The chain links TRBV11-3 to TRBJ1-4; a possible D gene is TRBD1 (6 bases). The V gene lost 0 bases and the J gene lost 4 bases, with 12 bases spanning the gap. CDR3 size: 16 residues. Germline CDR1 reads SGHNT; CDR2 reads YENEEA. The CDR3 nucleotides are TGTGCCAGCAGCTTAGATCTAGGGGGGATTAATGAAAAACTGTTTTTT. This gives the protein CASSLDLGGINEKLFF.

This clone has just a few counts. V usage is TRBV30 and J usage is TRBJ2-1, with 11 bases that match TRBD1. This CDR3 is built from 16 residues. Trimming at V came to 2 bases and at J to 6 bases, leaving 9 bases not matched to a gene. Per the germline V gene, CDR1 is GTSNPN and CDR2 is SVGIG (reference sequence). The chain's CDR3 is CAWSSVGTGGSNEQFF. In DNA form, the CDR3 reads TGTGCCTGGAGTTCGGTCGGGACAGGGGGAAGCAATGAGCAGTTCTTC.

The J gene is TRBJ2-7, the V gene TRBV25-1, with 11 positions matching TRBD1. Germline CDR1 MGHDK, CDR2 SYGVNS. V lost 6 bases, J lost 3 bases, and 7 bases stayed unmatched. The CDR3 is made up of 15 amino acids. The CDR3 nucleotides read TGTGCCAGCAGCCATTCCGGGACAGGGGGCTACGAGCAGTACTTC. Its translation: CASSHSGTGGYEQYF.

This clone was seen more than once but under ten times. V usage is TRBV19 and J usage is TRBJ2-7; D possibly matches TRBD1 or TRBD2 (6 bases each). The length of the CDR3 is 14 residues. Germline loops: CDR1 LNHDA, CDR2 SQIVND (reference sequence). V was shortened by 5 bases and J by 3 bases, with 14 bases between the two germline ends. The CDR3 here is CASSGRGQLYEQYF. The CDR3 DNA follows: TGTGCCAGTAGTGGCCGGGGGCAACTCTACGAGCAGTACTTC.

By sample fraction, this clone is medium-sized. CDR3 DNA sequence: TGTGCCAGCAGCCCCCACACCCGCGGGGTTAATTCACCCCTCCACTTT. It is translated as CASSPHTRGVNSPLHF. The V call is TRBV9, the J call TRBJ1-6; no clear D gene. V lost 4 bases and J 6 bases, leaving 17 bases between the germline ends. This CDR3 region has 16 residues. The germline CDR1 and CDR2 sequences are SGDLS and YYNGEE.

The chain joins TRBV14 to TRBJ2-7, with 8 bases matching TRBD1. Trimming at V came to 4 bases and at J to 1 base, leaving 12 bases not matched to a gene. The CDR3 has 17 residues. The germline gives CDR1 SGHDN, CDR2 FVKESK. CDR3 in DNA: TGTGCCAGCAGCCCGCTAAAGGGGACAGGAGAATCCTACGAGCAGTACTTC. Translated: CASSPLKGTGESYEQYF.

The rearrangement links TRBV15 to TRBJ1-4; a possible D gene is TRBD1 (5 bases). Trimming stripped 3 bases from V and 4 bases from J, with 15 bases between. Germline CDR1 LNHNV, CDR2 YYDKDF (reference sequence). The CDR3 runs to 16 residues. The CDR3 nucleotides are TGTGCCACCAGCAGCGGGGGGGGAGCCAGTAATGAAAAACTGTTTTTT. Protein: CATSSGGGASNEKLFF.

The J gene is TRBJ2-1, the V gene TRBV19, with a weak D call TRBD2 (7 bases). CDR1 is LNHDA, CDR2 SQIVND, per germline (reference sequence). The CDR3 is 16 residues long. V was clipped by 6 bases and J by 3 bases, with 18 bases between them. The CDR3 here is CASSGGQSRNYNEQFF. DNA of the CDR3: TGTGCCAGTAGCGGGGGGCAGAGTAGAAACTACAATGAGCAGTTCTTC.

The chain carries TRBV6-4 and TRBJ2-1, with 12 bases fitting TRBD2. The CDR3 consists of 16 residues. CDR1 and CDR2 from the germline V gene are MRHNA and SNTAGT. With V trimmed by 0 bases and J by 4 bases, 1 base remained unmatched. The CDR3 sequence: CASSDSTSGSYNEQFF. The CDR3 DNA reads TGTGCCAGCAGTGACTCGACTAGCGGGAGTTACAATGAGCAGTTCTTC.